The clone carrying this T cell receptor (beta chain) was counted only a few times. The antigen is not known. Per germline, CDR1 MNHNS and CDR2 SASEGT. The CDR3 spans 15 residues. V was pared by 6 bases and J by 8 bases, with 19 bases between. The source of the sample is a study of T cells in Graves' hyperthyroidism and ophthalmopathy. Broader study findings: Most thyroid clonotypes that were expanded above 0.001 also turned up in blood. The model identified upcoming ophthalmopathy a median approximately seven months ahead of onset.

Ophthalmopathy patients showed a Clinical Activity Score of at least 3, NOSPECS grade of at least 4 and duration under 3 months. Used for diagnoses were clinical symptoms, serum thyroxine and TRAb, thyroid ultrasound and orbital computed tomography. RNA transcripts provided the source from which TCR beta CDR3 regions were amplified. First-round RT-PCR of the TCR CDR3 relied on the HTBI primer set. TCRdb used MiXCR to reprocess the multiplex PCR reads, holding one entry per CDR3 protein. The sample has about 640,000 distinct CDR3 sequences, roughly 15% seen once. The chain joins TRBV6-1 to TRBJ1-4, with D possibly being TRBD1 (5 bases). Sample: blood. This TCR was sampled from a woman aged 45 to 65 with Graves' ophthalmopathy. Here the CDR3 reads CASSHRDLPGEKLFF. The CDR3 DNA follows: TGTGCCAGCAGCCATCGGGACCTTCCGGGCGAAAAACTGTTTTTT.